The 30 T cell receptor beta chains presented below share a single source sample, sequenced in a study. TCRdb re-derived calls from the 5' RACE reads in MiXCR, one entry per CDR3 protein. The sample lists 4,000 to 6,500 distinct CDR3 sequences, 70% to 85% occurring once. The sample taken for sequencing was naive CD4+ T cells sorted from blood. Subset here: naive CD4+ T cells, CD4+CD45RA+CD25-. Receptor source: a female donor with breast cancer.

This clonotype was detected only once. The chain employs TRBV5-6 and TRBJ2-3, with D possibly being TRBD2 (5 bases). Trimming took 3 bases from V and 1 from J, leaving 9 bases between them. The CDR3 extends over 14 amino acids. In germline, CDR1 is SGHDT, CDR2 YYEEEE. For the CDR3, the DNA is TGTGCCAGCAGCTCGGACTCGGGCACAGATACGCAGTATTTT. This gives the protein CASSSDSGTDTQYF.

This clonotype was seen more than once but under ten times. CDR3 sequence: CASSANSPGQSYGDGYTF. The DNA of the CDR3 is TGTGCCAGCAGCGCTAATTCTCCGGGACAGAGCTACGGGGATGGCTACACCTTC. V gene TRBV9 combines with J gene TRBJ1-2; 7 bases line up with TRBD1. The CDR3 contains 18 residues. CDR1 and CDR2 from the germline V gene are SGDLS and YYNGEE. The V segment lost 3 bases and the J segment 6 bases; nucleotides outside the gene matches: 20.

Comment on this clonotype: The junction and the germline gene differ at one end; a read error may be behind it. The genes are TRBV12-3 or TRBV12-4 and TRBJ1-1, with 7 bases identical to TRBD1. CDR3 length equals 10 residues. CDR3 nucleotides: TGTGCCAGCAGTTTGGGACAGCTCAACTTT. As protein: CASSLGQLNF.

The chain combines TRBV27 with TRBJ2-4; 9 nucleotides agree with TRBD2. V lost 0 bases to trimming and J lost 0 bases; unmatched junction nucleotides: 9. CDR3 length equals 19 residues. Germline values: CDR1 MNHEY, CDR2 SMNVEV (reference sequence). The CDR3 here is CASSLSGTSYRVAKNIQYF. The DNA of the CDR3 is TGTGCCAGCAGTTTATCTGGGACTAGCTATAGGGTAGCCAAAAACATTCAGTACTTC.

The rearrangement joins TRBV20-1 to TRBJ2-3; no reliable D call. V lost 3 bases, J lost 4 bases, and 5 bases lay in between. CDR1 is DFQATT and CDR2 is SNEGSKA in the germline V gene (reference sequence). The CDR3 runs 11 residues. The CDR3 sequence is CSASFADTQYF. CDR3 coding DNA: TGCAGTGCTAGTTTCGCAGATACGCAGTATTTT.

In DNA form, the CDR3 reads TGCAGTGCTGCGGAGGTAGGCAGGGGGGCCCAATCTGAAGCTTTCTTT. Amino acids: CSAAEVGRGAQSEAFF. The rearrangement joins TRBV20-1 to TRBJ1-1; 7 positions agree with TRBD1. Trimming took 5 bases from V and 6 from J; bases not matched to a gene: 18. Germline V gene lookup returns CDR1 DFQATT and CDR2 SNEGSKA (reference sequence). The length of the CDR3 is 16 residues.

The CDR3 bases are TGTGCCAGCAGTTTTGGCAGGGTGGATGGGGCCAACGTCCTGACTTTC. It encodes CASSFGRVDGANVLTF. The V gene is TRBV12-3 or TRBV12-4, the J gene TRBJ2-6, with D perhaps TRBD1 (5 bases). V was pared by 3 bases and J by 3 bases, with 12 bases between. The CDR3 extends over 16 amino acids.

The CDR3 here is CSARDPATNYGYTF. DNA for the CDR3: TGCAGTGCTAGAGACCCGGCCACTAACTATGGCTACACCTTC. This sequence joins TRBV20-1 and TRBJ1-2; D not certain. The germline gives CDR1 DFQATT, CDR2 SNEGSKA (reference sequence). The CDR3 totals 14 residues. V dropped 0 bases and J dropped 0 bases, with 8 bases sitting between them.

In this sample, this clonotype turned up once. The genes are TRBV11-2 and TRBJ2-1; D might be TRBD1 (5 bases). With 5 bases removed from V and 2 bases from J, the gap between germline ends came to 16 bases. CDR3 length: 16 amino acids. The germline V gene encodes CDR1 SGHAT and CDR2 FQNNGV. The CDR3 loop reads CASSDPQGRAYNEQFF. In DNA, the CDR3 is TGTGCCAGCAGCGACCCCCAGGGAAGGGCCTACAATGAGCAGTTCTTC.

The chain combines TRBV12-3 or TRBV12-4 with TRBJ2-2; 9 bases map to TRBD1. The CDR3 contains 17 residues. Trimming took 3 bases from V and 4 from J; bases not matched to a gene: 9. The CDR3, as DNA: TGTGCCAGCAGTTTTTTAGTCCGACAGGGGGGCACCGGGGAGCTGTTTTTT. Protein: CASSFLVRQGGTGELFF.

In DNA, the CDR3 is TGTGCCAGCAGTTCGCAGAGTCAGCCCCAGCATTTT. It codes for CASSSQSQPQHF. The genes are TRBV12-3 or TRBV12-4 and TRBJ1-5; D not certain. The V end was cut by 4 bases, the J end by 6 bases, with 7 bases between. The CDR3 consists of 12 residues.

In the case of this clonotype: One end of the junction is discordant with germline, which a read error may explain. The chain carries TRBV20-1 and TRBJ2-7; 9 positions match TRBD1. The germline V gene encodes CDR1 DFQATT and CDR2 SNEGSKA (reference sequence). The CDR3 runs to 14 residues. CDR3: CSARVGTGTYGQYF. DNA of the CDR3: TGCAGTGCTAGAGTCGGGACAGGGACCTACGGGCAGTACTTC.

The V and J genes are TRBV4-1 and TRBJ2-3; D is undetermined. This CDR3 comprises 15 residues. CDR1 is MGHRA, CDR2 YSYEKL, per germline. Deletions cut 1 base from V and 1 base from J, with 9 bases between. Here the CDR3 reads CASSQGHSGTDTQYF. The CDR3, as DNA: TGCGCCAGCAGCCAAGGCCACTCTGGCACAGATACGCAGTATTTT.

The chain recombines TRBV11-2 with TRBJ2-1; 12 positions agree with TRBD2. The CDR3 loop spans 13 amino acids. The V and J ends lost 5 bases and 16 bases, in that order; junction bases with no gene match: 9. Germline V CDR1 and CDR2: SGHAT, FQNNGV. The CDR3 nucleotides read TGTGCCAGCAGCGCGGGCGAAGGACTAGCGGGATTCTTC. Translated: CASSAGEGLAGFF.

A few counts support this clonotype. V gene TRBV5-1 combines with J gene TRBJ2-3; 11 bases map to TRBD2. Unmatched junction bases numbered 8, after V lost 4 bases and J lost 4 bases. CDR1 is SGHRS, CDR2 YFSETQ, per germline. The CDR3 runs to 16 residues. Here the CDR3 reads CASSTATSGMPDTQYF. As DNA, the CDR3 is TGCGCCAGCAGCACCGCGACTAGCGGGATGCCAGATACGCAGTATTTT. The full variable domain, its missing parts supplied by reference TRBV5-1 and TRBJ2-3, is KAGVTQTPRYLIKTRGQQVTLSCSPISGHRSVSWYQQTPGQGLQFLFEYFSETQRNKGNFPGRFSGRQFSNSRSEMNVSTLELGDSALYLCASSTATSGMPDTQYFGPGTRLTVL.

V gene TRBV12-3 or TRBV12-4 combines with J gene TRBJ1-1, with unresolved D. This CDR3 is 13 amino acids long. Trimming stripped 3 bases from V and 5 bases from J, with 10 bases between. DNA of the CDR3: TGTGCCAGCAGTTTCCGGGAGAGGACTGAAGCTTTCTTT. This codes for CASSFRERTEAFF.

The rearrangement joins TRBV12-2 to TRBJ1-5; the table's D gene call, TRBD1, was not cross checked with the DNA. TRBV12-2 is deemed a pseudogene. The CDR3 sequence is 15 residues long. CDR3 sequence: CASPPRDRRNQPQHF. CDR3 nucleotide sequence: TGTGCAAGTCCCCCCCGGGACAGGCGTAATCAGCCCCAGCATTTT.

The chain couples TRBV5-1 to TRBJ2-1; the match to TRBD2 covers 8 bases. CDR1 is SGHRS, CDR2 YFSETQ, per germline. This CDR3 has 15 amino acids. J lost 0 bases, V lost 6 bases, and 5 bases had no gene match. The CDR3 nucleotides are TGCGCCAGCACGGAGCGGGAGAGCTCCTACAATGAGCAGTTCTTC. Protein product: CASTERESSYNEQFF.

This sequence joins TRBV20-1 and TRBJ2-3, with a tentative D call TRBD2 (6 bases). The germline V gene has CDR1 DFQATT and CDR2 SNEGSKA (reference sequence). V lost 0 bases and J lost 0, with 10 bases in between. The CDR3 totals 15 residues. CDR3 loop: CSARDRGSSTDTQYF. CDR3 DNA: TGCAGTGCTAGAGATCGGGGGAGTAGCACAGATACGCAGTATTTT.

The rearrangement uses TRBV10-2 and TRBJ2-5; TRBD2 agrees at 13 bases. The length of the CDR3 is 17 residues. The germline V gene has CDR1 WSHSY and CDR2 SAAADI. With 0 bases clipped from V and 5 bases from J, the junction kept 6 bases outside the gene matches. The CDR3 spells CASSESLGLAGLETQYF. CDR3 DNA sequence: TGCGCCAGCAGTGAGTCGTTGGGACTAGCGGGGTTGGAGACCCAGTACTTC.

In regard to this clonotype: The junction departs from germline at one end; a sequencing error may be responsible. J is TRBJ1-2 and V is TRBV12-3 or TRBV12-4, with D perhaps matching TRBD1 (6 bases). The CDR3 length is 13 residues. CDR3 bases: TGTGTCAGCAGTGTGACAGGTGCCTATGGCTACACCTTC. Its protein product is CVSSVTGAYGYTF.

This clonotype was recorded only once. The genes are TRBV4-2 and TRBJ2-7; 9 bases are shared with TRBD1. The CDR3 runs 16 residues. Germline V gives CDR1 LGHNA, CDR2 YNFKEQ. Trimming removed 4 bases from V and 4 bases from J; junction bases left unmatched: 11. CDR3 DNA sequence: TGTGCCAGCAGCCCCGAAGGCACAGGGGGCCGGTACGAGCAGTACTTC. This encodes CASSPEGTGGRYEQYF.

The rearrangement uses TRBV6-5 and TRBJ2-6; D ambiguous. Looked up from germline, CDR1 is MNHEY and CDR2 is SVGAGI. V lost 7 bases, J lost 0 bases, and 19 bases lay in between. CDR3 length: 18 residues. CDR3 nucleotide sequence: TGTGCCAGCAACAGAAGGCCCACCCCAGGCTCTGGGGCCAACGTCCTGACTTTC. This sequence encodes CASNRRPTPGSGANVLTF.

This chain connects TRBV6-1 to TRBJ1-5, with D possibly TRBD1 on 5 matching bases. CDR1 and CDR2 (germline): MNHNS, SASEGT. V was cut by 7 bases and J by 0 bases, with 10 bases left in between. The CDR3 length is 14 residues. This CDR3 reads CASTQTDSNQPQHF. CDR3 in DNA: TGTGCCAGCACCCAGACAGATAGCAATCAGCCCCAGCATTTT.

The gene calls are TRBV5-1 and TRBJ2-1, with 11 bases fitting TRBD2. Germline assignment: CDR1 SGHRS and CDR2 YFSETQ. V lost 4 bases and J lost 6; bases outside the gene matches: 6. CDR3 length: 15 residues. CDR3 sequence reads: CASSQTLAGGNEQFF. DNA for the CDR3: TGCGCCAGCAGCCAAACGCTAGCGGGAGGCAATGAGCAGTTCTTC. The full variable domain, rest sourced from reference TRBV5-1 and TRBJ2-1, is KAGVTQTPRYLIKTRGQQVTLSCSPISGHRSVSWYQQTPGQGLQFLFEYFSETQRNKGNFPGRFSGRQFSNSRSEMNVSTLELGDSALYLCASSQTLAGGNEQFFGPGTRLTVL.

The chain employs TRBV7-6 and TRBJ2-7; tentative D call: TRBD1 (6 bases). V lost 1 base and J lost 6, with 16 bases in between. This CDR3 region has 15 residues. Germline V gene data show CDR1 as SGHVS and CDR2 as FNYEAQ. CDR3 DNA: TGTGCCAGCAGCTTAGAGGCAGGGGTTCGGTCCGAGCAGTACTTC. It is translated as CASSLEAGVRSEQYF.

V gene TRBV20-1 combines with J gene TRBJ2-5, with D unclear. This CDR3 region has 15 residues. CDR1 DFQATT and CDR2 SNEGSKA come from the germline V gene (reference sequence). Trimming stripped 8 bases from V and 0 bases from J, with 19 bases between. The CDR3 spells CSLKSTNPYQETQYF. CDR3 bases: TGCAGTCTGAAATCGACCAACCCGTACCAAGAGACCCAGTACTTC.

This rearrangement joins TRBV6-1 to TRBJ1-5; weak D call: TRBD1 (5 bases). CDR3 size: 14 residues. Germline V CDR1 and CDR2: MNHNS, SASEGT. V was shortened by 4 bases and J by 7 bases, with 14 bases between the two germline ends. The CDR3, as DNA: TGTGCCAGCAGTGTGACAGCATCAGGCCAGCCCCAGCATTTT. Amino acids: CASSVTASGQPQHF.

The chain uses TRBV25-1 and TRBJ1-2, with D hard to call. This CDR3 has 11 amino acids. The V end was cut by 6 bases, the J end by 2 bases, with 4 bases between. The germline gives CDR1 MGHDK, CDR2 SYGVNS. In nucleotides, the CDR3 is TGTGCCAGCAGGGACAACTATGGCTACACCTTC. Translating it yields CASRDNYGYTF.

The chain joins TRBV20-1 to TRBJ1-6, with D unresolved. Per the germline V gene, CDR1 is DFQATT and CDR2 is SNEGSKA (reference sequence). Trimming stripped 1 base from V and 6 bases from J, with 13 bases between. CDR3 length equals 15 residues. CDR3 residues: CSARGRSFFNSPLHF. The CDR3 coding sequence is TGCAGTGCTAGAGGCAGGTCCTTCTTTAATTCACCCCTCCACTTT.